A single sample gave rise to the 21 T cell receptor beta chains below, sequenced in a study of CD8+ T cells in alopecia areata. The treatment here: oral pan-JAK inhibitor, 5-10 mg twice daily. Extracted from the samples, RNA was reverse transcribed into cDNA to serve as the sequencing template. Repertoires were generated with immunoSEQ multiplex PCR, while TCRdb's copy carries only in-frame clones and drops some. The data contain roughly 210,000 clones, over 40% of them singletons. The sequenced sample was CD4+ T cells sorted from blood, obtained around week 37, from a patient treated with tofacitinib. These receptors came from a human donor with alopecia areata.

V is TRBV7-9 and J is TRBJ1-1; a possible D gene is TRBD1 (6 bases). The length of the CDR3 is 15 residues. CDR1 and CDR2 (germline): SEHNR, FQNEAQ (reference sequence). Trimming took off 2 bases at V and 8 bases at J, with 18 bases between the two ends. Written as DNA, the CDR3 is TGTGCCAGCAGCTTAACCAACCCCCCAGGGGCCGAAGCTTTCTTT. Translation gives CASSLTNPPGAEAFF.

This clone was detected only a few times. This rearrangement joins TRBV7-2 to TRBJ2-7, with unresolved D. CDR1 is SGHTA, CDR2 FQGNSA, per germline. This CDR3 is built from 13 residues. V was pared by 1 base and J by 3 bases, with 7 bases between. This chain's CDR3 is CASSLETVYEQYF. CDR3 coding DNA: TGTGCCAGCAGCTTAGAGACTGTCTACGAGCAGTACTTC. Variable domain in full (rest from reference TRBV7-2 and TRBJ2-7): GAGVSQSPSNKVTEKGKDVELRCDPISGHTALYWYRQSLGQGLEFLIYFQGNSAPDKSGLPSDRFSAERTGGSVSTLTIQRTQQEDSAVYLCASSLETVYEQYFGPGTRLTVT.

The genes are TRBV2 and TRBJ1-2; 9 positions match TRBD1. With V trimmed by 6 bases and J by 2 bases, 1 base remained unmatched. Germline V gene data show CDR1 as SNHLY and CDR2 as FYNNEI. CDR3 length: 13 residues. CDR3 DNA: TGTGCCAGCAGGGGACAGGGAAACTATGGCTACACCTTC. Encoded protein: CASRGQGNYGYTF.

This chain connects TRBV30 to TRBJ1-1; D gene unclear. Trimming took 4 bases from V and 2 from J, leaving 14 bases between them. This CDR3 region has 14 residues. Germline values: CDR1 GTSNPN, CDR2 SVGIG (reference sequence). CDR3 in DNA: TGTGCCTGGACTACAACGGTCCGAAACACTGAAGCTTTCTTT. Translation: CAWTTTVRNTEAFF.

The chain recombines TRBV29-1 with TRBJ2-5; tentatively, D is TRBD1 (5 bases). Trimming took 5 bases from V and 5 from J, leaving 15 bases between them. CDR3 length: 13 amino acids. The germline gives CDR1 SQVTM, CDR2 ANQGSEA. The chain's CDR3 is CSVSVGSGETQYF. The CDR3, as DNA: TGCAGCGTTAGTGTGGGGTCAGGGGAGACCCAGTACTTC.

The rearrangement joins TRBV25-1 to TRBJ1-5; D is ambiguous. The CDR3 runs to 16 residues. CDR1 and CDR2 (germline): MGHDK, SYGVNS. Between the trimmed V and J ends, which lost 3 bases and 2 bases, there was a span of 14 bases. The CDR3 coding sequence is TGTGCCAGCAGTGACTCCCGAAGAGGTGGCAATCAGCCCCAGCATTTT. Its protein is CASSDSRRGGNQPQHF.

V gene TRBV19 combines with J gene TRBJ1-1; D remains ambiguous. Germline CDR1 LNHDA, CDR2 SQIVND (reference sequence). Trimming took 7 bases from V and 1 from J, leaving 10 bases between them. The CDR3 runs to 13 residues. The CDR3 sequence is CASIPYSNTEAFF. The CDR3 bases are TGTGCCAGTATCCCGTACTCGAACACTGAAGCTTTCTTT.

The genes are TRBV29-1 and TRBJ2-3; unclear D gene. The CDR3 loop spans 14 amino acids. V was trimmed by 1 base and J by 3 bases, leaving 11 bases between them. Per germline, CDR1 SQVTM and CDR2 ANQGSEA. The CDR3 protein is CSVEGQMGTDTQYF. Here the CDR3 DNA reads TGCAGCGTTGAAGGGCAAATGGGGACAGATACGCAGTATTTT.

The chain carries TRBV27 and TRBJ1-4; D remains ambiguous. The germline V gene encodes CDR1 MNHEY and CDR2 SMNVEV (reference sequence). This CDR3 has 15 residues. V was cut by 2 bases and J by 5 bases, with 12 bases left in between. The DNA for the CDR3 is TGTGCCAGCAGTTTACAAGGGATAAACAATGAAAAACTGTTTTTT. Its protein is CASSLQGINNEKLFF.

This clone was observed a handful of times. The gene calls are TRBV18 and TRBJ2-5; D not resolved. The CDR3 length is 12 residues. Germline CDR1 KGHSH, CDR2 LQKENI. V lost 8 bases to trimming and J lost 2 bases, with 9 bases between them. CDR3 coding DNA: TGTGCCAGCCGTTTCTTACAAGAGACCCAGTACTTC. It encodes CASRFLQETQYF.

The chain joins TRBV15 to TRBJ2-7; 7 positions agree with TRBD2. The V gene's germline CDR1 is LNHNV and CDR2 YYDKDF (reference sequence). J gave up 6 bases and V 5 bases, and 10 bases lay outside the gene matches. This CDR3 region has 14 residues. Here the CDR3 DNA reads TGTGCCACCAGCGTCCCAGCTAGCGGTAGCGAGCAGTACTTC. It translates to CATSVPASGSEQYF. Using reference TRBV15 and TRBJ2-7 for the parts outside the CDR3, the full variable domain is DAMVIQNPRYQVTQFGKPVTLSCSQTLNHNVMYWYQQKSSQAPKLLFHYYDKDFNNEADTPDNFQSRRPNTSFCFLDIRSPGLGDTAMYLCATSVPASGSEQYFGPGTRLTVT.

The chain joins TRBV30 to TRBJ2-1, with 12 positions matching TRBD2. Trimming removed 7 bases from V and 12 bases from J; junction bases left unmatched: 13. CDR1 is GTSNPN, CDR2 SVGIG, per germline (reference sequence). The CDR3 spans 14 residues. CDR3 loop: CAYGGLAGLLGQFF. CDR3 bases: TGTGCCTACGGGGGACTAGCGGGTTTATTGGGGCAGTTCTTC.

The rearrangement links TRBV5-1 to TRBJ1-1; D possibly corresponds to TRBD1 (6 bases). Per the germline V gene, CDR1 is SGHRS and CDR2 is YFSETQ. The V and J ends lost 0 bases and 2 bases respectively, with 14 bases between them. This CDR3 is 16 amino acids long. CDR3 residues: CASSLVVQQGNTEAFF. The CDR3, as DNA: TGCGCCAGCAGCTTGGTTGTCCAACAGGGAAACACTGAAGCTTTCTTT. The full variable domain, with the rest looked up from reference TRBV5-1 and TRBJ1-1, is KAGVTQTPRYLIKTRGQQVTLSCSPISGHRSVSWYQQTPGQGLQFLFEYFSETQRNKGNFPGRFSGRQFSNSRSEMNVSTLELGDSALYLCASSLVVQQGNTEAFFGQGTRLTVV.

V gene TRBV7-9 combines with J gene TRBJ2-3; tentatively, D is TRBD1 or TRBD2 (5 bases each). The CDR3 sequence is 9 residues long. Trimming removed 11 bases at V and 6 bases at J, with 6 bases between. The germline V gene has CDR1 SEHNR and CDR2 FQNEAQ (reference sequence). The CDR3 here is CAGGDTQYF. The CDR3 coding sequence is TGTGCCGGGGGTGATACGCAGTATTTT.

This chain uses TRBV15 with TRBJ2-1; unclear D gene. Germline loops: CDR1 LNHNV, CDR2 YYDKDF (reference sequence). Trimming shortened V by 3 bases and J by 6 bases, and 3 bases separated the two germline ends. The CDR3 is 11 residues long. Here the CDR3 reads CATSRGNEQFF. In DNA form, the CDR3 reads TGTGCCACCAGCAGGGGCAATGAGCAGTTCTTC.

The chain carries TRBV29-1 and TRBJ2-7; no firm D call. Trimming cost V 4 bases and J 3 bases, with 13 bases left between them. The germline V gene has CDR1 SQVTM and CDR2 ANQGSEA. This CDR3 contains 13 residues. CDR3 sequence (DNA): TGCAGCGTTGTCCCGGAGAACCTCTACGAGCAGTACTTC. Amino acid sequence: CSVVPENLYEQYF.

V is TRBV29-1 and J is TRBJ2-7; the D is unclear. The CDR3 loop spans 10 amino acids. Germline assignment: CDR1 SQVTM and CDR2 ANQGSEA. Trimming took off 7 bases at V and 6 bases at J, with 10 bases between the two ends. CDR3 sequence: CSARWGEQYF. The CDR3 nucleotides are TGCAGCGCCCGGTGGGGCGAGCAGTACTTC.

This clone was counted between two and nine times. The gene calls are TRBV18 and TRBJ1-1, with no clear D. The germline V gene has CDR1 KGHSH and CDR2 LQKENI. The ends were cut back, 3 bases at V and 0 bases at J, with 11 bases in the middle. This CDR3 is built from 15 residues. CDR3 protein: CASSPRTSMNTEAFF. The DNA for the CDR3 is TGTGCCAGCTCACCCCGGACCTCCATGAACACTGAAGCTTTCTTT.

This chain uses TRBV7-8 with TRBJ1-5; D gene unclear. Germline CDR1 is SGHVS and CDR2 is FQNEAQ. The CDR3 runs to 14 residues. V was cut by 3 bases and J by 3 bases, with 9 bases left in between. CDR3 bases: TGTGCCAGCAGCTTGGGTCAGGCCAATCAGCCCCAGCATTTT. It yields the protein CASSLGQANQPQHF.

The chain employs TRBV29-1 and TRBJ2-1; D unclear. This CDR3 spans 15 amino acids. The ends were cut back, 5 bases at V and 0 bases at J, with 14 bases in the middle. Germline CDR1 and CDR2: SQVTM and ANQGSEA. The CDR3 DNA follows: TGCAGCGTTAGAGTCGGAGTTAGCTCCTACAATGAGCAGTTCTTC. This sequence encodes CSVRVGVSSYNEQFF.

This clone appeared a few times. The chain links TRBV7-8 to TRBJ2-7; possibly TRBD2 for D (6 bases). Germline V gene sequence: CDR1 SGHVS, CDR2 FQNEAQ. The CDR3 contains 16 residues. With 5 bases removed from V and 3 bases from J, the gap between germline ends came to 20 bases. CDR3 region: CASSPLSGSPLYEQYF. As DNA, the CDR3 is TGTGCCAGCAGCCCTCTTAGCGGAAGCCCCCTCTACGAGCAGTACTTC.